This is a list of T cell receptor beta chains from one sample in a study of identical twins. MiXCR was run by TCRdb on the 5' RACE reads, yielding one entry per CDR3 protein. The table shows hundreds of thousands of distinct CDR3 sequences, with approximately 13% occurring only once. These sequences were also reported in another study, on yellow fever vaccine responses in identical twins.

Sequences were obtained from CD8+ T cells sorted from blood. These TCRs come from a woman aged 18 to 35 in good health. CDR3s include the opening cysteine and the closing phenylalanine or tryptophan. The D gene is left open where the match is weak.

length	D	V	J	CDR3
15	TRBD1	TRBV7-9	TRBJ2-1	CASSFRDRGFHEQFF
14	TRBD1	TRBV9	TRBJ2-7	CASSVGQGMNEQYF
15	TRBD2	TRBV12-3/TRBV12-4	TRBJ2-1	CASSETSGMGNEQFF
15	TRBD1	TRBV9	TRBJ2-1	CASSVGQGRGNEQFF
13	NA	TRBV18	TRBJ2-5	CASSPKYQETQYF
15	TRBD2	TRBV3-1	TRBJ2-5	CASSPSLAGAETQYF
12	TRBD1	TRBV29-1	TRBJ1-2	CSVDRDSYGYTF
16	TRBD1	TRBV5-5	TRBJ2-2	CASSWGQGQVTGELFF
15	NA	TRBV7-8	TRBJ1-4	CASSFLGRTNEKLFF
13	NA	TRBV2	TRBJ2-1	CASSETGSHEQFF
15	NA	TRBV12-3/TRBV12-4	TRBJ2-3	CASSLEGRVTDTQYF
13	NA	TRBV5-1	TRBJ1-5	CASSLDGNQPQHF
19	NA	TRBV4-1	TRBJ1-1	CASSQGWRLGWYMNTEAFF
17	TRBD2	TRBV2	TRBJ2-1	CASSPEARLAGDNEQFF
14	TRBD2	TRBV27	TRBJ2-5	CASSPRTSGETQYF
13	NA	TRBV15	TRBJ2-3	CATSRDPPDTQYF
15	NA	TRBV5-1	TRBJ2-3	CASSLAGSVPDTQYF
13	NA	TRBV9	TRBJ2-7	CASSASESYEQYF
14	NA	TRBV2	TRBJ2-5	CASTPWAAAETQYF
15	NA	TRBV28	TRBJ2-7	CASSLAPDDSYEQYF
17	TRBD2	TRBV3-1	TRBJ2-1	CASSQDPGGYSYNEQFF
19	TRBD2	TRBV6-5	TRBJ2-2	CASSYLGLGLAGTNGELFF
13	NA	TRBV5-6	TRBJ2-7	CASSLVGDREQHF
12	NA	TRBV12-3/TRBV12-4	TRBJ2-3	CASTYTADTQYF
15	TRBD1	TRBV7-9	TRBJ2-5	CASSDGTGNQETQYF
11	NA	TRBV12-3/TRBV12-4	TRBJ2-1	CASSLASEQFF
17	TRBD2	TRBV12-3/TRBV12-4	TRBJ2-1	CASSRGLAESSYNEQFF
18	TRBD2	TRBV14	TRBJ2-3	CASSHAGLAETTTDTQYF
14	TRBD1	TRBV7-9	TRBJ2-7	CASSETGDVHEQYF
18	NA	TRBV29-1	TRBJ1-1	CSVNDRGRTSPGNTEAFF
14	NA	TRBV5-6	TRBJ2-7	CASSLDRSGYEQYF
12	NA	TRBV4-1	TRBJ2-3	CASSQGRDTQYF
10	NA	TRBV5-8	TRBJ1-4	CGTGEYNCVF